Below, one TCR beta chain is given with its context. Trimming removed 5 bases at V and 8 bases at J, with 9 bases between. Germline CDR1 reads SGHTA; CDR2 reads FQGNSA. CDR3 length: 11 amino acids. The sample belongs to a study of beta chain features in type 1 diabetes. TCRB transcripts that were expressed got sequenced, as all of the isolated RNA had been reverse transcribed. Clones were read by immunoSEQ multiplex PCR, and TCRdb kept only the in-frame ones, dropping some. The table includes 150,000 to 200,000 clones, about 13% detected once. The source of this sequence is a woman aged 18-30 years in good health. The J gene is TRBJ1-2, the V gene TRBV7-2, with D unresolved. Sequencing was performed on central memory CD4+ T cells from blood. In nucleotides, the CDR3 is TGTGCCAGCAGCCCGGGGTGGGGCTACACCTTC. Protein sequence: CASSPGWGYTF.